This T cell receptor (beta chain) was sequenced during a study of T cells in narcolepsy. The CDR3 has 15 residues. V was clipped by 4 bases and J by 10 bases; unmatched bases: 12. Germline V gives CDR1 SGHNT, CDR2 YYREEE (reference sequence). Broader study findings: Same-patient CSF and blood CD4+ T cell clonotypes included HCRT-specific and TRIB2-specific autoreactive ones. Autoreactive clone sequences were missing from some blood memory CD4+ repertoires.

On this clone: Its antigen is undetermined.

TCRdb's copy holds only in-frame clones and misses some; the assay was immunoSEQ multiplex PCR. The top ten hold approximately 1.1% of the sample, which has 30,000 to 35,000 clones, approximately 80% seen once. This TCR derives from a human donor in good health. The rearrangement uses TRBV5-4 and TRBJ2-7; 12 bases map to TRBD1. The sample consisted of memory (CD45RA-) CD4+ T cells from blood. The CDR3 DNA reads TGTGCCAGCAGCCCCGGGACAGGGGGCTTACGGGCCCAGTACTTC. This gives the protein CASSPGTGGLRAQYF. The entire variable domain, with the rest obtained from reference TRBV5-4 and TRBJ2-7, is as follows: ETGVTQSPTHLIKTRGQQVTLRCSSQSGHNTVSWYQQALGQGPQFIFQYYREEENGRGNFPPRFSGLQFPNYSSELNVNALELDDSALYLCASSPGTGGLRAQYFGPGTRLTVT.